This TCR beta chain was obtained from a study of blood T cell repertoires in COVID-19. This clone was recorded once. Measured with immunoSEQ multiplex PCR; TCRdb has only the in-frame clones, and not every one. The data contain about 120,000 clones, around 91% of them singletons. This sequence was found in a woman in her fifties or sixties with COVID-19, enrolled during active disease. The sequenced sample was peripheral blood.

Here the CDR3 reads CASSRGHPAKNIQYF. CDR3 sequence (DNA): TGTGCCAGCAGCCGAGGACACCCAGCCAAAAACATTCAGTACTTC. This rearrangement joins TRBV6-5 to TRBJ2-4; maybe TRBD1 (5 bases). CDR3 length: 15 residues. Deletions cut 6 bases from V and 0 bases from J, with 12 bases between. CDR1 is MNHEY and CDR2 is SVGAGI in the germline V gene.